These 14 T cell receptor beta chains share one sample of origin, sequenced in a study of cytomegalovirus exposure and HLA in healthy donors. The PCR used 60 Vbeta and 13 Jbeta primers. The method was immunoSEQ multiplex PCR; TCRdb's version includes in-frame clones alone and lacks a portion of them. Of 100,000 or so clones listed, approximately 81% are singletons. The sample comprised PBMCs. The source is a male donor in good health and CMV-seropositive.

This clone was seen only a few times. The same CDR3 can be traced to other DNA sequences in this sample. The chain combines TRBV7-9 with TRBJ1-2; no clear D gene. From germline, CDR1 is SEHNR and CDR2 FQNEAQ (reference sequence). CDR3 length: 13 amino acids. V shed 3 bases and J shed 3 bases, with 8 bases lying between them. CDR3 bases: TGTGCCAGCAGCTTGGGCACAGACTATGGCTACACCTTC. This gives the protein CASSLGTDYGYTF. The entire variable domain, with the rest obtained from reference TRBV7-9 and TRBJ1-2, is as follows: DTGVSQNPRHKITKRGQNVTFRCDPISEHNRLYWYRQTLGQGPEFLTYFQNEAQLEKSRLLSDRFSAERPKGSFSTLEIQRTEQGDSAMYLCASSLGTDYGYTFGSGTRLTVV.

The chain has TRBV4-3 and TRBJ2-3; 9 nucleotides align to TRBD1. The V segment lost 0 bases and the J segment 0 bases; nucleotides outside the gene matches: 19. The length of the CDR3 is 22 residues. The germline gives CDR1 LGHNA, CDR2 YSLEER. This CDR3 reads CASSQDLRTGETMLFSTDTQYF. The CDR3 coding sequence is TGCGCCAGCAGCCAAGACCTAAGGACAGGGGAAACGATGCTTTTTAGCACAGATACGCAGTATTTT.

The chain carries TRBV7-2 and TRBJ2-5; the D is unclear. Per germline, CDR1 SGHTA and CDR2 FQGNSA. V gave up 1 base and J gave up 5 bases, with 5 bases separating them. CDR3 length: 12 amino acids. Here the CDR3 reads CASSLDQETQYF. The CDR3, as DNA: TGTGCCAGCAGCTTAGATCAGGAGACCCAGTACTTC.

The V call is TRBV2, the J call TRBJ1-2, with D uncertain. The CDR3 consists of 10 residues. Per the germline V gene, CDR1 is SNHLY and CDR2 is FYNNEI. The V and J ends lost 3 bases and 6 bases respectively, with 2 bases between them. The CDR3 DNA reads TGTGCCAGCAGTGATAATGGCTACACCTTC. Protein: CASSDNGYTF.

The chain joins TRBV13 to TRBJ2-5; 12 nucleotides align to TRBD1. V lost 5 bases, J lost 3 bases, and 4 bases stayed unmatched. The germline CDR1 and CDR2 sequences are PRHDT and FYEKMQ (reference sequence). The CDR3 spans 15 residues. CDR3: CASSPGQGAEETQYF. The CDR3 region has the DNA TGTGCCAGCAGCCCGGGACAGGGGGCAGAAGAGACCCAGTACTTC.

This chain uses TRBV19 with TRBJ1-1; TRBD1 matches 7 bases. The CDR3 runs 16 residues. The trim removed 5 bases at V and 0 bases at J, leaving 9 bases unmatched. Germline CDR1 reads LNHDA; CDR2 reads SQIVND (reference sequence). The CDR3 protein is CASSLAGGSVNTEAFF. For the CDR3, the DNA is TGTGCCAGTAGTCTGGCAGGGGGTTCGGTGAACACTGAAGCTTTCTTT.

This clone was recorded a few times. This rearrangement joins TRBV30 to TRBJ2-1; 8 bases line up with TRBD2. V trimming: 3 bases; J trimming: 5 bases; junction bases outside the gene matches: 6. CDR1 and CDR2 (germline): GTSNPN, SVGIG (reference sequence). This CDR3 has 14 residues. CDR3 amino acids: CAWSPNGGDNEQFF. Here the CDR3 DNA reads TGTGCCTGGAGCCCCAACGGGGGGGACAATGAGCAGTTCTTC. Full variable domain (rest looked up from reference TRBV30 and TRBJ2-1): SQTIHQWPATLVQPVGSPLSLECTVEGTSNPNLYWYRQAAGRGLQLLFYSVGIGQISSEVPQNLSASRPQDRQFILSSKKLLLSDSGFYLCAWSPNGGDNEQFFGPGTRLTVL.

V gene TRBV7-2 combines with J gene TRBJ2-1; a possible D gene is TRBD2 (7 bases). CDR1 is SGHTA, CDR2 FQGNSA, per germline. V lost 6 bases and J lost 9, with 21 bases in between. CDR3 size: 15 residues. CDR3 protein: CASRRLGGAPGEQFF. The CDR3 coding sequence is TGTGCCAGCAGACGCCTGGGGGGGGCCCCGGGTGAGCAGTTCTTC.

J is TRBJ2-5 and V is TRBV5-1; 7 bases align to TRBD2. Germline assignment: CDR1 SGHRS and CDR2 YFSETQ. Losses at the gene ends were 0 bases for V and 1 base for J; bases not matched to a gene: 3. CDR3 length: 15 residues. CDR3 region: CASSLVTSRQETQYF. CDR3 coding DNA: TGCGCCAGCAGCTTGGTGACTAGCCGCCAAGAGACCCAGTACTTC.

In DNA form, the CDR3 reads TGCGCCAGCAGCCAAGAAGCCGTCGGGACTAGTACGTTCTTC. It translates to CASSQEAVGTSTFF. V is TRBV4-1 and J is TRBJ2-1; 8 bases map to TRBD2. This CDR3 is built from 14 residues. From germline, CDR1 is MGHRA and CDR2 YSYEKL. V was clipped by 0 bases and J by 15 bases; unmatched bases: 10.

V is TRBV19 and J is TRBJ1-3; 7 nucleotides align to TRBD1. CDR3 length: 16 amino acids. V lost 3 bases to trimming and J lost 0 bases; unmatched junction nucleotides: 5. Germline V gene lookup returns CDR1 LNHDA and CDR2 SQIVND (reference sequence). Here the CDR3 reads CASSIVSGGSGNTIYF. CDR3 sequence (DNA): TGTGCCAGTAGTATCGTTTCAGGGGGCTCTGGAAACACCATATATTTT.

The table lists this clone with a few counts. The V gene is TRBV2, the J gene TRBJ2-7, with a tentative D call TRBD1 (5 bases). The CDR3 contains 14 residues. V was shortened by 4 bases and J by 1 base, with 11 bases between the two germline ends. The V gene's germline CDR1 is SNHLY and CDR2 FYNNEI. In nucleotides, the CDR3 is TGTGCCAGCAGTGTGGACACCCGATCCTACGAGCAGTACTTC. This translates into CASSVDTRSYEQYF.

The chain links TRBV11-3 to TRBJ2-1; 8 bases agree with TRBD1. From germline, CDR1 is SGHNT and CDR2 YENEEA. Trimming cost V 4 bases and J 4 bases; bases outside gene matches: 9. The CDR3 is made up of 16 amino acids. CDR3: CASSYDGQGGYNEQFF. CDR3 coding DNA: TGTGCCAGCAGCTACGACGGACAGGGTGGGTACAATGAGCAGTTCTTC.

The gene calls are TRBV2 and TRBJ2-7, with a weak D call TRBD1 (5 bases). With 3 bases removed from V and 3 bases from J, the gap between germline ends came to 12 bases. The CDR3 runs to 14 residues. Germline V gives CDR1 SNHLY, CDR2 FYNNEI. The CDR3 nucleotides are TGTGCCAGCAGTGATGACACAGGATTCTACGAGCAGTACTTC. The encoded protein is CASSDDTGFYEQYF.